This T cell receptor beta chain was observed in a study of T cell responses to AZD1222 COVID-19 vaccine. General study points: White British people made up most donors, females outnumbered males, and clonal diversity was possibly underestimated. The study identified only a handful of AZD1222 recipients as seropositive at baseline.

Profiling relied on immunoSEQ multiplex PCR, and the TCRdb table lists in-frame clones only, not all of them. This table has 98,000 or so clones, about 86% appearing once. To note about this clone: Its target is not known.

CDR3 length: 14 residues. V lost 3 bases and J 9 bases, leaving 15 bases between the germline ends. Germline V gives CDR1 DFQATT, CDR2 SNEGSKA (reference sequence). The sample here was peripheral blood, taken on day 0 of AZD1222 vaccination. The gene calls are TRBV20-1 and TRBJ1-6; D not resolved. This receptor was obtained from an adult in good health. The CDR3 is CSASERNEVSPLHF. CDR3 coding DNA: TGCAGTGCTAGTGAGCGGAATGAGGTTTCACCCCTCCACTTT.